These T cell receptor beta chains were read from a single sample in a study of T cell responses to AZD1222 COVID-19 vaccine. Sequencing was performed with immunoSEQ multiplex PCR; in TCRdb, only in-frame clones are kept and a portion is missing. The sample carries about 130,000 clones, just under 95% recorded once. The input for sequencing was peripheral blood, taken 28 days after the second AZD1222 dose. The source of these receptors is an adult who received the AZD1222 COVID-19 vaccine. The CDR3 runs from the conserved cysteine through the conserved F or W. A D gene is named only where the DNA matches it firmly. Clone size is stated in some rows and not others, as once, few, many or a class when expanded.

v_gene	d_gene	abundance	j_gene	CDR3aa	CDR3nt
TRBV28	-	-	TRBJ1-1	CASSLIGREAFF	TGTGCCAGCAGTTTAATCGGCAGGGAAGCTTTCTTT
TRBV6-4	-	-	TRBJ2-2	CASSDSIESGELFF	TGTGCCAGCAGTGACTCGATCGAGTCCGGGGAGCTGTTTTTT
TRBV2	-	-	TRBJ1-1	CASSGGQANTAFF	TGTGCCAGCAGTGGGGGTCAAGCCAACACAGCTTTCTTT
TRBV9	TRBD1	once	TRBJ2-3	CASSVVGQGTDTQYF	TGTGCCAGCAGCGTAGTGGGACAGGGTACAGATACGCAGTATTTT
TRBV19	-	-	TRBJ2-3	CASSIDLARGADTQYF	TGTGCCAGTAGTATAGACCTAGCGCGTGGAGCAGATACGCAGTATTTT
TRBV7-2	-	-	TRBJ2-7	CASSLTAGAYEQYF	TGTGCCAGCAGCTTAACGGCAGGGGCCTACGAGCAGTACTTC
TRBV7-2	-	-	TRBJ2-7	CASSLIRRGGEQYF	TGTGCCAGCAGCTTAATTCGCAGGGGGGGCGAGCAGTACTTC
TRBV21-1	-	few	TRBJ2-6	CASSKEAGRGFRANVLTF	TGTGCCAGCAGCAAAGAGGCAGGGCGGGGGTTTAGGGCCAACGTCCTGACTTTC
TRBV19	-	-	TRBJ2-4	CASRLGSKNIQYF	TGTGCCAGTAGGCTCGGATCCAAAAACATTCAGTACTTC
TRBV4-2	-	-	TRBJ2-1	CASSQDGGAAYNEQFF	TGTGCCAGCAGCCAAGATGGGGGGGCTGCATACAATGAGCAGTTCTTC
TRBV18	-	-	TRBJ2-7	CASSPQGNSYEQYF	TGTGCCAGCTCACCACAAGGCAACTCCTACGAGCAGTACTTC
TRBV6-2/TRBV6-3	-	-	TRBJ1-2	CASSSTGSYGYTF	TGTGCCAGCAGTTCGACAGGTTCCTATGGCTACACCTTC
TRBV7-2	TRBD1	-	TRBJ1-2	CASSLGTGGAYGYTF	TGTGCCAGCAGCTTAGGGACAGGGGGCGCCTATGGCTACACCTTC
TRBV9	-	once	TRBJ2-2	CASSALSGRNTGELFF	TGTGCCAGCAGCGCTCTTAGCGGCAGGAACACCGGGGAGCTGTTTTTT
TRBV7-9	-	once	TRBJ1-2	CASSLGGTETYGYTF	TGTGCCAGCAGCTTAGGGGGGACGGAAACCTATGGCTACACCTTC
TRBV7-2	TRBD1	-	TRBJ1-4	CASSLRQGTNEKLFF	TGTGCCAGCAGCTTGAGACAGGGAACTAATGAAAAACTGTTTTTT
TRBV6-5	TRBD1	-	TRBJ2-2	CASIKDRGTGELFF	TGTGCCAGCATTAAGGACAGGGGGACCGGGGAGCTGTTTTTT
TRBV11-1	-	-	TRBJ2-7	CASSFGGEQYF	TGTGCCAGCAGTTTTGGGGGCGAGCAGTACTTC
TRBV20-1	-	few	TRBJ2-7	CSASRREPYEQYF	TGCAGTGCTAGTCGGAGGGAACCCTACGAGCAGTACTTC
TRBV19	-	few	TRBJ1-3	CASSMRESGNTIYF	TGTGCCAGTAGTATGCGGGAGTCTGGAAACACCATATATTTT
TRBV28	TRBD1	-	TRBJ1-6	CASRRTGPNSYNSPLHF	TGTGCCAGCAGGAGGACAGGCCCTAACTCCTATAATTCACCCCTCCACTTT
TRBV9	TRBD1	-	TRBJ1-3	CASSVGTASGNTIYF	TGTGCCAGCAGCGTCGGGACAGCCTCTGGAAACACCATATATTTT
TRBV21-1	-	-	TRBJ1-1	CASSKGSRPEAFF	TGTGCCAGCAGCAAAGGCAGTCGTCCTGAAGCTTTCTTT
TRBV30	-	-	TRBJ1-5	CACHAGGNQPQHF	TGTGCCTGTCATGCCGGGGGGAATCAGCCCCAGCATTTT
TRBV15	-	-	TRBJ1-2	CATSSDSGSLYGYTF	TGTGCCACCAGCAGTGACTCCGGGAGCCTCTATGGCTACACCTTC
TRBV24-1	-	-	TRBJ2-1	CATRSGFYNEQFF	TGTGCCACCCGAAGCGGGTTCTACAATGAGCAGTTCTTC
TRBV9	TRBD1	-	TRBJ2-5	CASSPGQGRETQYF	TGTGCCAGCAGCCCCGGACAGGGAAGAGAGACCCAGTACTTC
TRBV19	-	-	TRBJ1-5	CASSPTGPSNQPQHF	TGTGCCAGTAGCCCGACGGGGCCTAGCAATCAGCCCCAGCATTTT
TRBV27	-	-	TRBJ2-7	CASSLRGSYEQYF	TGTGCCAGCAGTTTAAGGGGAAGCTACGAGCAGTACTTC
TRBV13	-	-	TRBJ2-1	CASSLAGLSEQFF	TGTGCCAGCAGCTTAGCAGGGCTTTCTGAGCAGTTCTTC
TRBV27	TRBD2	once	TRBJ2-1	CASSLSREAHNEQFF	TGTGCCAGCAGTTTATCCCGGGAGGCCCACAATGAGCAGTTCTTC
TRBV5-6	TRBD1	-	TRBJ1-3	CASSRTGTGNTIYF	TGTGCCAGCAGCCGGACAGGGACCGGAAACACCATATATTTT
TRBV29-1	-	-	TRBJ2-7	CSVGATTRGSEQYF	TGCAGCGTCGGAGCTACAACCCGGGGGAGCGAGCAGTACTTC
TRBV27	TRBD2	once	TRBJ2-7	CASSRTSGGYEQYF	TGTGCCAGCAGTCGGACTAGCGGAGGGTACGAGCAGTACTTC
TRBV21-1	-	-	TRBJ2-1	CASSKEEPLPDRGYNEQFF	TGTGCCAGCAGCAAAGAGGAACCTTTGCCCGATAGAGGGTACAATGAGCAGTTCTTC
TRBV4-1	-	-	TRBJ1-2	CASSQDEGRYGYTF	TGCGCCAGCAGCCAAGATGAGGGGCGTTATGGCTACACCTTC
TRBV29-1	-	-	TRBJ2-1	CSVDRLIERQQFF	TGCAGCGTTGATCGGTTGATCGAGCGACAGCAGTTCTTC
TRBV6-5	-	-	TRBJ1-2	CASSTGYGYTF	TGTGCCAGCAGCACAGGTTATGGCTACACCTTC
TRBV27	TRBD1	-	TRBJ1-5	CASAKNRGDQPQHF	TGTGCCAGCGCGAAAAACAGGGGTGATCAGCCCCAGCATTTT
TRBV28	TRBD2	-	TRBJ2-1	CASSATSASGFRVGQFF	TGTGCCAGCAGTGCGACCTCGGCTAGCGGATTCCGAGTGGGTCAGTTCTTC
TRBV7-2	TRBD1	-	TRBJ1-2	CASSLVQGANYGYTF	TGTGCCAGCAGCTTAGTCCAGGGGGCAAACTATGGCTACACCTTC
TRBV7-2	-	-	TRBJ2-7	CASSLEGGGYEQYF	TGTGCCAGCAGCTTAGAGGGAGGGGGGTACGAGCAGTACTTC
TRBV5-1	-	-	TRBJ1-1	CASSFQGNTEAFF	TGCGCCAGCAGCTTTCAGGGGAACACTGAAGCTTTCTTT
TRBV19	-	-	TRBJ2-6	CASRQQGSGANVLTF	TGTGCCAGTAGGCAACAGGGCTCTGGGGCCAACGTCCTGACTTTC
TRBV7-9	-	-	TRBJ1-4	CASSGQRREKLFF	TGTGCCAGCAGCGGACAGCGACGAGAAAAACTGTTTTTT
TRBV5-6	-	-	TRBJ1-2	CASSIGTRYGYTF	TGTGCCAGCAGCATAGGGACGAGATATGGCTACACCTTC
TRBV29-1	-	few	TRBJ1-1	CSARGGTEAFF	TGCAGCGCCCGGGGGGGGACTGAAGCTTTCTTT
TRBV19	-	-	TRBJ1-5	CASNSPSHQPQHF	TGTGCCAGTAACTCACCTAGCCATCAGCCCCAGCATTTT
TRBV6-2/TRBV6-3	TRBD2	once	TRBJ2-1	CASSLLTSGRDNYNEQFF	TGTGCCAGCAGTCTGCTGACTAGCGGGAGGGATAACTACAATGAGCAGTTCTTC
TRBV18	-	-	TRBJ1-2	CASSPLREGVYGYTF	TGTGCCAGCTCTCCCCTGCGAGAGGGGGTCTATGGCTACACCTTC
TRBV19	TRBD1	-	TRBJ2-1	CANTGTVYNEQFF	TGTGCCAACACCGGGACAGTCTACAATGAGCAGTTCTTC
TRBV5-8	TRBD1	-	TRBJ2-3	CASSTGTGYTDTQYF	TGTGCCAGCAGCACCGGGACAGGGTACACAGATACGCAGTATTTT
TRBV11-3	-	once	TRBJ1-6	CASSLGGQGRSPLHF	TGTGCCAGCAGCTTAGGGGGCCAGGGGCGTTCACCCCTCCACTTT
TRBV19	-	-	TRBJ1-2	CASSLKPGTARPGYTF	TGTGCCAGTAGTCTAAAACCAGGGACGGCTCGACCAGGCTACACCTTC
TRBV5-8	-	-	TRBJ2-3	CASRAGNTDTQYF	TGTGCCAGCAGGGCAGGAAACACAGATACGCAGTATTTT